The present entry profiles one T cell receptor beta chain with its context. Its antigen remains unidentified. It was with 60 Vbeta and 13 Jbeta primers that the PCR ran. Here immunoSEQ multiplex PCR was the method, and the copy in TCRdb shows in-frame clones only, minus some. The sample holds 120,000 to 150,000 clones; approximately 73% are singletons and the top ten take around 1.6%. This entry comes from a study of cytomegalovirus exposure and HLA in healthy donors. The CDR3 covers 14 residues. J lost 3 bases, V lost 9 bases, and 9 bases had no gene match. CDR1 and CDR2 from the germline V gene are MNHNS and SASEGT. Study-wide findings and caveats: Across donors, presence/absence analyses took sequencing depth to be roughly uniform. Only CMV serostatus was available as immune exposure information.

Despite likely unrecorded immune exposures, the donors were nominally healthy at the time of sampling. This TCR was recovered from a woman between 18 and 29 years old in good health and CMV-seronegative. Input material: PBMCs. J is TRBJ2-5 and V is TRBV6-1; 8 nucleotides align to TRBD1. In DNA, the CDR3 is TGTGCCAGTAAGACAGGGGACTCTGAAGAGACCCAGTACTTC. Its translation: CASKTGDSEETQYF.